This TCR beta chain originates from a study of PD-1 blockade in classical Hodgkin lymphoma. In the case of this clone: Its target is unknown.

Sequenced by immunoSEQ multiplex PCR; TCRdb stores in-frame clones only, minus some. This sample has some 16,000 clones, with 92% found just once. Time point: newly diagnosed, previously untreated cHL patient sample. From thawed PBMCs, CD4+ T cells were purified using magnetic negative selection. Study-wide points: Compared with healthy donors, newly diagnosed patients reportedly showed lower baseline TCR diversity. Whatever underlies the repertoire differences (possibly disease activity or prior therapy) remains undefined.

The receptor comes from a human donor with classical Hodgkin lymphoma. Material for sequencing was CD4+ T cells from blood.

This chain's CDR3 is CAWSAQGGNYGYTF. The DNA of the CDR3 is TGTGCCTGGAGTGCGCAGGGGGGTAACTATGGCTACACCTTC. The rearrangement uses TRBV30 and TRBJ1-2, with 7 bases matching TRBD1. The junction had 3 bases not matched to a gene; V was cut back by 1 base and J by 1 base. Germline values: CDR1 GTSNPN, CDR2 SVGIG (reference sequence). CDR3 length: 14 residues.